The rows below give T cell receptor beta chains drawn from one sample of a study of cytomegalovirus exposure and HLA in healthy donors. Libraries were prepared by immunoSEQ multiplex PCR; TCRdb keeps only in-frame clonotypes and omits some of them. The table shows over 150,000 clones, with about 75% occurring only once. Source material: PBMCs. The receptor source for this set is a woman aged 50 to 60 in good health and CMV-seropositive. Both conserved end residues are part of each CDR3. Each record gives: J gene, V gene, D gene, CDR3 DNA, CDR3 protein. A D gene is named only where the DNA matches it firmly.

J: TRBJ2-5
V: TRBV6-1
D: TRBD2
DNA: TGTGCCAGCAGTGAACTGGAGGGACTAGCGGGGGCGGGAGGGACCCAGTACTTC
CDR3: CASSELEGLAGAGGTQYF

J: TRBJ1-2
V: TRBV4-2
D: TRBD1
DNA: TGTGCCAGCAGCCAAGGCGGACAGGGCGGGAACTATGGCTACACCTTC
CDR3: CASSQGGQGGNYGYTF

J: TRBJ1-3
V: TRBV6-1
D: TRBD1
DNA: TGTGCCAGCAGTGCCAGACAGGGGATCTCTGGAAACACCATATATTTT
CDR3: CASSARQGISGNTIYF

J: TRBJ1-5
V: TRBV15
D: .
DNA: TGTGCCACCAGCAGAGATCGGAGAGGGTCGAGCAATCAGCCCCAGCATTTT
CDR3: CATSRDRRGSSNQPQHF

J: TRBJ1-2
V: TRBV5-6
D: .
DNA: TGTGCCAGCAGCTTGGCCAAGAGGGCAATTCAAGGCTACACCTTC
CDR3: CASSLAKRAIQGYTF

J: TRBJ1-5
V: TRBV2
D: .
DNA: TGTGCCAGCAACGGGGGGGGCCTTAGCAATCAGCCCCAGCATTTT
CDR3: CASNGGGLSNQPQHF

J: TRBJ2-1
V: TRBV29-1
D: TRBD2
DNA: TGCAGCGTGCTAGCGGGGGGGCCCCCCTACAATGAGCAGTTCTTC
CDR3: CSVLAGGPPYNEQFF

J: TRBJ1-1
V: TRBV5-4
D: .
DNA: TGTGCCAGCAGCTTGGGTCAGATGAACACTGAAGCTTTCTTT
CDR3: CASSLGQMNTEAFF

J: TRBJ2-3
V: TRBV25-1
D: TRBD2
DNA: TGTGCCAGCAGTGCGGGGGGGGCAGATACGCAGTATTTT
CDR3: CASSAGGADTQYF

J: TRBJ1-3
V: TRBV9
D: .
DNA: TGTGCCAGCAGCGTAGGAGGGCCCGCTGGAAACACCATATATTTT
CDR3: CASSVGGPAGNTIYF

J: TRBJ1-2
V: TRBV30
D: .
DNA: TGTGCCTGGAGCCCCACGCATGGGGCCTCCTACACCTTC
CDR3: CAWSPTHGASYTF

J: TRBJ1-1
V: TRBV11-1
D: .
DNA: TGTGCCAGCAGCTTGCAAACGGGGACTGAAGCTTTCTTT
CDR3: CASSLQTGTEAFF